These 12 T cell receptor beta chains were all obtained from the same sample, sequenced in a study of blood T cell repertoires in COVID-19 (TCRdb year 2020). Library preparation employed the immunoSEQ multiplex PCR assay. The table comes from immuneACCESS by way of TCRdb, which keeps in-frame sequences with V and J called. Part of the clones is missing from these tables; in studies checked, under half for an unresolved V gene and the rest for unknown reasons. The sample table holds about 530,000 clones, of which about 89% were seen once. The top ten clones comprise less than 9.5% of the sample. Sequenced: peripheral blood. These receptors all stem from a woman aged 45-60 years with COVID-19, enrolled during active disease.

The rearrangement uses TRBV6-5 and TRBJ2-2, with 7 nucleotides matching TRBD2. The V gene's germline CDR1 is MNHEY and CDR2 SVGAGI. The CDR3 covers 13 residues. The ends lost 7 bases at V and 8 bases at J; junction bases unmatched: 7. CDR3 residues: CASTPPGGGELFF. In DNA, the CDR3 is TGTGCCAGCACCCCCCCGGGGGGAGGGGAGCTGTTTTTT.

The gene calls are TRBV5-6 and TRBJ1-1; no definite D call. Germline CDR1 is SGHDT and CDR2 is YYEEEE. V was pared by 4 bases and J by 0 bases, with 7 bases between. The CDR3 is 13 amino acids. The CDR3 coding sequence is TGTGCCAGCAGCCCGCACATGAACACTGAAGCTTTCTTT. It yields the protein CASSPHMNTEAFF.

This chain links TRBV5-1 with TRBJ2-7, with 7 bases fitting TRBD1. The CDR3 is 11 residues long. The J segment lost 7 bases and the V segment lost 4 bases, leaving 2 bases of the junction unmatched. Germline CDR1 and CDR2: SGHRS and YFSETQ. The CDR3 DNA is TGCGCCAGCAGCCACAGGGGAGAGCAGTACTTC. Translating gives CASSHRGEQYF. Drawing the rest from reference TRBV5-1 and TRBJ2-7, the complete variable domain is KAGVTQTPRYLIKTRGQQVTLSCSPISGHRSVSWYQQTPGQGLQFLFEYFSETQRNKGNFPGRFSGRQFSNSRSEMNVSTLELGDSALYLCASSHRGEQYFGPGTRLTVT.

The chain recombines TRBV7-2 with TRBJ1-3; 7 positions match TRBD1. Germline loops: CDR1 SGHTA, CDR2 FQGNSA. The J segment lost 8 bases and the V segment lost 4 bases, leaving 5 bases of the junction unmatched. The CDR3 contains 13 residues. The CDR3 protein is CASSSDRRDTIYF. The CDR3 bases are TGTGCCAGCAGCTCGGACAGGAGGGACACCATATATTTT.

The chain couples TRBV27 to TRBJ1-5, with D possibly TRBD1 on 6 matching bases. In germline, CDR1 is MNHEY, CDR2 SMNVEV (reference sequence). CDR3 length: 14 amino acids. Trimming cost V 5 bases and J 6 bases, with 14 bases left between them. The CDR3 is CASSPYREGQPQHF. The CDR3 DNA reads TGTGCCAGCAGTCCTTACAGGGAGGGTCAGCCCCAGCATTTT.

CDR3 sequence: CASSLEPDRAREQYF. CDR3 coding DNA: TGTGCCAGCAGCTTAGAACCGGACAGGGCCCGCGAGCAGTACTTC. V and J are TRBV7-6 and TRBJ2-7; 8 bases agree with TRBD1. Unmatched junction bases numbered 8, after V lost 1 base and J lost 6 bases. This CDR3 contains 15 residues. CDR1 is SGHVS, CDR2 FNYEAQ, per germline.

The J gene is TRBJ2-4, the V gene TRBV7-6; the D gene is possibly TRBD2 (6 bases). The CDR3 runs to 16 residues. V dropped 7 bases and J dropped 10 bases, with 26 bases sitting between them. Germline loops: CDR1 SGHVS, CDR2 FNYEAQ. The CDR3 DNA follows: TGTGCCAGCAACCCTTCCGGAGGGGCAACCTTTAGTATTCAGTACTTC. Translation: CASNPSGGATFSIQYF.

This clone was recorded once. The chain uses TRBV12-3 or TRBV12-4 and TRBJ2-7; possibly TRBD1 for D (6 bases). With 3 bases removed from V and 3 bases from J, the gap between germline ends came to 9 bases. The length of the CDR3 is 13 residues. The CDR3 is CASSFGRGYEQYF. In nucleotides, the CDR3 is TGTGCCAGCAGTTTCGGCAGGGGCTACGAGCAGTACTTC.

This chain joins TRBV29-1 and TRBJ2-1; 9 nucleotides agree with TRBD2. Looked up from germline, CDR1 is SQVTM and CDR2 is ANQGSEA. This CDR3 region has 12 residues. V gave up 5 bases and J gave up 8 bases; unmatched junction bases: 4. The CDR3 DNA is TGCAGCGTTCGGGTAGCGGGGGATGAGCAGTTCTTC. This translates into CSVRVAGDEQFF.

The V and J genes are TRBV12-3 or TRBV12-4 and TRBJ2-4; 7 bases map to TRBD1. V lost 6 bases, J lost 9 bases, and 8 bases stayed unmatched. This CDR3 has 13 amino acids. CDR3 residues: CASSVGGMGIQYF. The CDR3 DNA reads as TGTGCCAGCAGCGTAGGGGGCATGGGCATTCAGTACTTC.

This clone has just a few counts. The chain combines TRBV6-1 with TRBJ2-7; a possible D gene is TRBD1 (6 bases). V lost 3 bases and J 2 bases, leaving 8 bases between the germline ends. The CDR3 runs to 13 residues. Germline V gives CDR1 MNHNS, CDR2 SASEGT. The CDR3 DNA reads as TGTGCCAGCAGTGACAGGGGCCCCTACGAGCAGTACTTC. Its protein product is CASSDRGPYEQYF.

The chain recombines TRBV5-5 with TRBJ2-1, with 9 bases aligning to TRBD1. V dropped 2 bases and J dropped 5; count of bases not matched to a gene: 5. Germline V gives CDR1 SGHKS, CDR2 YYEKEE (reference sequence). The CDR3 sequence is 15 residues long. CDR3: CASSFGQGIDNEQFF. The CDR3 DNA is TGTGCCAGCAGCTTTGGACAGGGGATCGACAATGAGCAGTTCTTC.